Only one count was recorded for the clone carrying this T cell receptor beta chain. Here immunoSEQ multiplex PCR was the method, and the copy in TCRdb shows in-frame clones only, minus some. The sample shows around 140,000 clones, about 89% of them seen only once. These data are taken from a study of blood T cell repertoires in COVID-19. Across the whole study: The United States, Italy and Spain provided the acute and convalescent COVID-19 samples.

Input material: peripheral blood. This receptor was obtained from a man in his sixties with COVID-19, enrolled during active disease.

The CDR3, as DNA: TGTGCCAGCAGAGTAGGGGCCGGCGGGGAGCTGTTTTTT. This encodes CASRVGAGGELFF. This chain connects TRBV27 to TRBJ2-2, with a possible D match to TRBD1 (5 bases). V was cut by 6 bases and J by 7 bases, with 12 bases left in between. Germline CDR1 MNHEY, CDR2 SMNVEV (reference sequence). This CDR3 has 13 residues.